This T cell receptor beta chain was retrieved from a study of identical twins. Using its own MiXCR run on the 5' RACE reads, TCRdb lists one record per CDR3 protein. The data contain approximately 1.8 million distinct CDR3 sequences, roughly 35% of them singletons. Study observations and caveats: Because invariant MAIT and iNKT cells could be present, zero-insertion analyses could be partly confounded.

The germline V and J ends were trimmed by 6 bases and 0 bases, with 6 bases remaining between them. The CDR3 is 13 residues long. Germline V CDR1 and CDR2: SGHTA, FQGNSA. This clonotype was seen many times. Its specificity is unknown. The rearrangement links TRBV7-2 to TRBJ2-1; D not resolved. Sequenced material: cord blood. This TCR was sampled from a newborn girl in good health. The CDR3: CASSFSSYNEQFF. CDR3 nucleotides: TGTGCCAGCAGTTTCAGCTCCTACAATGAGCAGTTCTTC.